The entry below describes one T cell receptor (beta chain). Its antigen is unknown. The entry originates in a study of T cell responses to AZD1222 COVID-19 vaccine. Study context: Both about-4-week and about-12-week second-dose recipients were combined. Overall study findings and caveats: It should be noted that donors were predominantly white British and more often female, and clonal diversity was possibly underestimated.

The table came from immunoSEQ multiplex PCR; TCRdb's copy has only in-frame clones and leaves some out. The sample holds fewer than 95,000 clones; 80% to 90% are singletons and the top ten take roughly 32%. Source: peripheral blood, taken on day 0 of AZD1222 vaccination. The receptor's source is an adult in good health.

In DNA form, the CDR3 reads TGTGCCACCACCCCCCGGGCAGGGGGCGCCGAGCAGTACTTC. As protein: CATTPRAGGAEQYF. J is TRBJ2-7 and V is TRBV6-4; 8 bases align to TRBD1. The germline gives CDR1 MRHNA, CDR2 SNTAGT. The V segment lost 10 bases and the J segment 6 bases; nucleotides outside the gene matches: 14. CDR3 length: 14 residues.